These T cell receptor beta chains were read from a single sample in a study of CD8 T cells in ankylosing spondylitis. In TCRdb, the 5' RACE reads were re-called with MiXCR into one record per CDR3 protein. The sample gives approximately 400,000 distinct CDR3 sequences, about 24% of which show up once; about 0.9% is in the top ten. The sequencing input was blood, either unsorted or a sorted T cell fraction (not recorded which). The source of these receptors is a male donor with ankylosing spondylitis. Both conserved end residues are part of each CDR3. The D gene is left open where the match is weak. A row's size may be missing; if present it is once, few, many or a size class.

CDR3aa | CDR3nt | v_gene | d_gene | j_gene | abundance
CASSPPDRRASGANVLTF | TGTGCCAGCTCACCACCGGACAGGCGCGCATCTGGGGCCAACGTCCTGACTTTC | TRBV18 | TRBD1 | TRBJ2-6 | .
CSARDGIEGTQYF | TGCAGTGCTAGAGATGGTATAGAGGGTACGCAGTATTTT | TRBV20-1 | . | TRBJ2-3 | few
CASSHPPGGGNNSPLHF | TGTGCCAGCAGCCACCCCCCGGGAGGGGGCAATAATTCACCCCTCCACTTT | TRBV4-2 | TRBD1 | TRBJ1-6 | once
CASSLVPAIAGYNEQFF | TGCGCCAGCAGCTTGGTTCCGGCGATAGCGGGTTACAATGAGCAGTTCTTC | TRBV5-1 | TRBD2 | TRBJ2-1 | .
CSARDWSLTIYNEQFF | TGCAGTGCTAGAGATTGGTCTCTCACCATCTACAATGAGCAGTTCTTC | TRBV20-1 | . | TRBJ2-1 | few
CASSLSGDRTDTQYF | TGTGCCAGCAGCCTTAGCGGGGACCGCACAGATACGCAGTATTTT | TRBV7-2 | TRBD2 | TRBJ2-3 | few
CASSSSGETQYF | TGTGCCAGCAGTTCCTCGGGTGAGACCCAGTACTTC | TRBV12-3/TRBV12-4 | . | TRBJ2-5 | many
CASSWGGGLTQPQHF | TGTGCCAGCAGTTGGGGTGGGGGGCTTACTCAGCCCCAGCATTTT | TRBV12-3/TRBV12-4 | . | TRBJ1-5 | few
CSARFAYGGDEQFF | TGCAGTGCTAGATTTGCGTATGGGGGAGATGAGCAGTTCTTC | TRBV20-1 | . | TRBJ2-1 | few
CASSRVDRGHSPLHF | TGTGCCAGCAGCCGTGTCGACAGGGGGCATTCACCCCTCCACTTT | TRBV7-9 | TRBD1 | TRBJ1-6 | many
CASGAWGASDTQYF | TGCGCCAGCGGTGCTTGGGGAGCTTCAGATACGCAGTATTTT | TRBV5-1 | . | TRBJ2-3 | .
CASSSQYQGSQPQHF | TGTGCCAGCAGTTCCCAATACCAGGGCAGTCAGCCCCAGCATTTT | TRBV12-3/TRBV12-4 | . | TRBJ1-5 | .
CASSRGSVAQGNQPQHF | TGTGCCAGCAGCCGGGGGTCCGTGGCACAGGGGAATCAGCCCCAGCATTTT | TRBV7-8 | TRBD1 | TRBJ1-5 | .
CSVEPGASTEAFF | TGCAGCGTTGAACCGGGGGCCAGCACTGAAGCTTTCTTT | TRBV29-1 | . | TRBJ1-1 | .
CASRQYAGNTIYF | TGTGCCAGCAGACAGTATGCTGGAAACACCATATATTTT | TRBV5-5 | . | TRBJ1-3 | few
CASTRGGVPVNNEQFF | TGTGCCAGCACCAGGGGGGGAGTCCCCGTCAACAATGAGCAGTTCTTC | TRBV21-1 | . | TRBJ2-1 | .